This TCR beta chain was identified in a study of Tregs in tolerant kidney transplant recipients. The CDR3 covers 15 residues. Germline values: CDR1 SGHVS, CDR2 FNYEAQ. As to this clone: The junction differs from germline at one of its ends, possibly a read error.

Libraries were prepared by immunoSEQ multiplex PCR; TCRdb keeps only in-frame clonotypes and omits some of them. The table has about 87,000 clones, approximately 93% seen once. V and J are TRBV7-6 and TRBJ2-7, with 7 bases fitting TRBD1. This specimen consisted of CD4+ T cells from blood, obtained before the transplant. The sequence was obtained from a human donor who received a combined kidney and bone marrow transplant. The CDR3 here is CVSSAIRDRSYEQYF. Here the CDR3 DNA reads TGTGTCAGCAGCGCGATCCGGGACAGATCCTACGAGCAGTACTTC.